A selection of T cell receptor beta chains follows, all from one sample in a study of shared clonotypes between healthy human individuals. Libraries were prepared by immunoSEQ multiplex PCR; TCRdb keeps only in-frame clonotypes and omits some of them. The profile shows fewer than 700,000 clones, 70% to 80% of them singletons. Sequenced material: PBMCs. The receptors derive from a woman aged 40 to 55 in good health. Some clones in this sample may be carry-over from other donors' samples. Both conserved end residues are part of each CDR3. The D gene is left open where the match is weak. Clone size is shown for a subset of rows, as once, few, many or a class of expanded clone.

V gene,clone size,D gene,J gene,CDR3 protein,CDR3 DNA
TRBV5-1,NA,TRBD1,TRBJ1-4,CASSLLPGQGEKLFF,TGCGCCAGCAGCTTGTTGCCGGGACAGGGTGAAAAACTGTTTTTT
TRBV19,once,NA,TRBJ2-7,CASSMDKDLSYEQYF,TGTGCCAGTAGTATGGACAAGGATTTATCCTACGAGCAGTACTTC
TRBV27,NA,TRBD1,TRBJ2-7,CASSVRQGYEQYF,TGTGCCAGCAGTGTCCGACAGGGGTACGAGCAGTACTTC
TRBV10-2,NA,TRBD1,TRBJ1-4,CASRTTGGAYEKLFF,TGCGCCAGCAGGACGACAGGGGGCGCGTATGAAAAACTGTTTTTT
TRBV6-6,NA,NA,TRBJ2-1,CASSLEVGALNEQFF,TGTGCCAGCAGCCTGGAGGTGGGGGCTTTAAATGAGCAGTTCTTC
TRBV7-2,NA,NA,TRBJ2-5,CASSPGQQETQYF,TGTGCCAGCAGCCCCGGACAGCAAGAGACCCAGTACTTC
TRBV6-5,NA,TRBD2,TRBJ2-1,CASSYRLAVGYNEQFF,TGTGCCAGCAGTTACCGACTAGCGGTGGGGTACAATGAGCAGTTCTTC
TRBV10-2,NA,TRBD2,TRBJ2-1,CASRGQRAGFNEQFF,TGCGCCAGCCGCGGTCAGCGAGCGGGATTTAATGAGCAGTTCTTC
TRBV18,NA,NA,TRBJ2-7,CASSEYVTGGDYEQYF,TGTGCCAGCTCGGAATACGTGACAGGAGGTGACTACGAGCAGTACTTC
TRBV7-2,NA,NA,TRBJ2-5,CASSSYSGQETQYF,TGTGCCAGCAGCTCATATAGCGGCCAAGAGACCCAGTACTTC
TRBV11-2,NA,TRBD2,TRBJ2-5,CASSVRRGLAGQETQYF,TGTGCCAGCAGCGTAAGGAGGGGACTAGCGGGCCAAGAGACCCAGTACTTC
TRBV7-9,NA,NA,TRBJ1-2,CASSLGTNYGYTF,TGTGCCAGCAGCTTAGGTACTAACTATGGCTACACCTTC
TRBV5-6,NA,TRBD1,TRBJ2-1,CASSTGGMSYNEQFF,TGTGCCAGCAGCACAGGGGGAATGTCCTACAATGAGCAGTTCTTC
TRBV5-1,NA,NA,TRBJ2-6,CASSPTGTNSGANVLTF,TGCGCCAGCAGCCCTACAGGGACCAACTCTGGGGCCAACGTCCTGACTTTC
TRBV7-3,NA,NA,TRBJ2-1,CASSSLVRGIQSEQFF,TGTGCCAGCAGCTCCTTGGTACGGGGCATTCAGAGTGAGCAGTTCTTC
TRBV2,NA,TRBD1,TRBJ1-1,CASSEDRVWGTEAFF,TGTGCCAGCAGTGAGGACAGGGTTTGGGGCACTGAAGCTTTCTTT
TRBV7-9,NA,NA,TRBJ2-3,CASSSITDTQYF,TGTGCCAGCAGCTCTATAACAGATACGCAGTATTTT
TRBV28,NA,NA,TRBJ1-2,CASSLSPGLYGYTF,TGTGCCAGCAGTTTATCCCCGGGGCTTTATGGCTACACCTTC
TRBV11-3,NA,NA,TRBJ2-5,CASSRGRASRETQYF,TGTGCCAGCAGCCGGGGGAGAGCCAGTCGAGAGACCCAGTACTTC
TRBV10-3,few,TRBD2,TRBJ2-5,CATQTSGGPRETQYF,TGTGCCACCCAAACTAGCGGGGGTCCGAGGGAGACCCAGTACTTC
TRBV28,NA,NA,TRBJ1-5,CASSLSARHQPQHF,TGTGCCAGCAGTTTATCCGCGCGACATCAGCCCCAGCATTTT
TRBV28,once,TRBD2,TRBJ2-3,CASSPGLAGGTDTQYF,TGTGCCAGCAGTCCGGGACTAGCGGGCGGCACAGATACGCAGTATTTT
TRBV19,NA,NA,TRBJ1-4,CASSISRYEKLFF,TGTGCCAGTAGTATTTCCAGATATGAAAAACTGTTTTTT
TRBV5-1,NA,NA,TRBJ2-7,CASSLATGMEQYF,TGCGCCAGCAGCTTGGCAACGGGGATGGAGCAGTACTTC
TRBV10-2,NA,TRBD1,TRBJ1-1,CASSEGQGAGNTEAFF,TGCGCCAGCAGTGAGGGACAGGGAGCGGGGAACACTGAAGCTTTCTTT
TRBV9,NA,NA,TRBJ2-5,CASGTWETQYF,TGTGCCTCAGGGACGTGGGAGACCCAGTACTTC
TRBV2,once,TRBD1,TRBJ2-5,CASSGQGKETQYF,TGTGCCAGCAGCGGACAGGGGAAGGAGACCCAGTACTTC
TRBV7-9,NA,NA,TRBJ2-5,CASSSGTQYQETQYF,TGTGCCAGCAGCTCCGGGACTCAGTACCAAGAGACCCAGTACTTC
TRBV7-2,NA,NA,TRBJ2-5,CASSTRTHQETQYF,TGTGCCAGCAGCACCCGGACGCATCAAGAGACCCAGTACTTC
TRBV18,NA,NA,TRBJ1-1,CASSPFTDLNTEAFF,TGTGCCAGCTCACCATTCACCGACTTGAACACTGAAGCTTTCTTT
TRBV7-8,many,NA,TRBJ1-5,CASSLTPGRRSNQPQHF,TGTGCCAGCAGCTTAACCCCAGGACGGAGGAGCAATCAGCCCCAGCATTTT
TRBV6-1,NA,TRBD1,TRBJ2-7,CASSEPHRGTYEQYF,TGTGCCAGCAGTGAACCTCACAGGGGGACCTACGAGCAGTACTTC
TRBV28,once,TRBD1,TRBJ1-5,CASSFSTGGDQPQHF,TGTGCCAGCAGTTTTTCGACAGGGGGAGATCAGCCCCAGCATTTT
TRBV28,NA,TRBD1,TRBJ2-7,CASSTGGGEQYF,TGTGCCAGCAGTACAGGGGGTGGCGAGCAGTACTTC
TRBV29-1,NA,TRBD2,TRBJ2-1,CSVEVRGLGLPNEQFF,TGCAGCGTTGAAGTCCGGGGACTAGGACTCCCCAATGAGCAGTTCTTC
TRBV6-4,NA,TRBD1,TRBJ2-7,CASTGRGQGNYEQYF,TGTGCCAGCACGGGACGGGGACAGGGAAACTACGAGCAGTACTTC
TRBV27,NA,NA,TRBJ1-2,CASSFFGSDGYTF,TGTGCCAGCAGTTTCTTTGGGTCGGATGGCTACACCTTC